This T cell receptor beta chain was identified in a study of T cell responses to AZD1222 COVID-19 vaccine. Study-level information: Timing groups of about 4 and about 12 weeks for second doses were pooled.

A word on this clone: Its target is unknown.

Broader study findings: Just six people given AZD1222 tested seropositive at baseline. The study reported that nearly half of spike-specific TCRs target unmutated variant regions. Mostly white British, mostly female donors; authors suggested clonal diversity may be underestimated.

Method: immunoSEQ multiplex PCR; TCRdb's copy keeps in-frame clones and lacks some. This sample yields more than 65,000 clones, of which 70% to 90% are seen a single time; roughly 7.7% belongs to the top ten. Germline V gene sequence: CDR1 KGHDR, CDR2 SFDVKD. V was cut by 4 bases and J by 8 bases, with 14 bases left in between. This CDR3 spans 13 amino acids. The origin of this receptor is an adult in good health. The chain employs TRBV24-1 and TRBJ2-7, with D possibly called TRBD1 or TRBD2 (5 bases each). This material consisted of peripheral blood, taken on day 0 of AZD1222 vaccination. The CDR3 protein is CATSEPGTRKQYF. The DNA for the CDR3 is TGTGCCACCAGTGAACCCGGGACGCGGAAGCAGTACTTC.